The rows below give T cell receptor beta chains drawn from one sample of a study of human T cells and chemical hapten exposure. Via MiXCR, TCRdb re-called the RACE reads, giving one row per CDR3 protein. The table includes more than 75,000 distinct CDR3 sequences, 8.6% detected once. Sequenced input: whole blood. The source of these receptors is a male donor in good health. Some clones in this sample may be carry-over from other donors' samples. The conserved cysteine and the conserved F or W are not part of the CDR3 here. Expanded clones are given a class, and other clones once, few, many or no size at all.

v_call: TRBV7-9; clone_size: .; j_call: TRBJ1-1; cdr3_aa: ASSLGKGVITEAF
v_call: TRBV7-2; clone_size: many; j_call: TRBJ2-1; cdr3_aa: ASSHPSRGGPTYNEQF
v_call: TRBV20-1; clone_size: few; j_call: TRBJ2-3; cdr3_aa: SARDLEGAADTQY
v_call: TRBV7-9; clone_size: few; j_call: TRBJ2-5; cdr3_aa: ASSDVLGTQY
v_call: TRBV5-1; clone_size: .; j_call: TRBJ2-3; cdr3_aa: ASSSGPGGTDTQY
v_call: TRBV29-1; clone_size: .; j_call: TRBJ1-1; cdr3_aa: SSRDGQTAF
v_call: TRBV23-1; clone_size: few; j_call: TRBJ2-7; cdr3_aa: ASSQSQGRRYEQY
v_call: TRBV29-1; clone_size: .; j_call: TRBJ2-2; cdr3_aa: SVGEQGWISGELF
v_call: TRBV11-2; clone_size: few; j_call: TRBJ2-5; cdr3_aa: ASSPGLYTQETQY
v_call: TRBV7-2; clone_size: .; j_call: TRBJ1-5; cdr3_aa: ASSLDRINQPQH
v_call: TRBV6-5; clone_size: few; j_call: TRBJ2-3; cdr3_aa: ASSSDSKSTDTQY
v_call: TRBV5-1; clone_size: .; j_call: TRBJ2-1; cdr3_aa: ASTGTYNEQF
v_call: TRBV11-2; clone_size: few; j_call: TRBJ1-2; cdr3_aa: ASSLDLTYGYT
v_call: TRBV5-5; clone_size: few; j_call: TRBJ1-3; cdr3_aa: ASRSGSINTIY
v_call: TRBV6-5; clone_size: .; j_call: TRBJ2-2; cdr3_aa: ASSYSGDLGTGELF
v_call: TRBV6-5; clone_size: many; j_call: TRBJ1-2; cdr3_aa: ASSSGTVYGYT
v_call: TRBV11-2; clone_size: few; j_call: TRBJ1-6; cdr3_aa: ASSSRQGSYNSPLH
v_call: TRBV5-4; clone_size: few; j_call: TRBJ2-1; cdr3_aa: ASSLGERLGEQF
v_call: TRBV2; clone_size: few; j_call: TRBJ2-3; cdr3_aa: ASRGLGTDTQY
v_call: TRBV25-1; clone_size: many; j_call: TRBJ2-4; cdr3_aa: ASSEGTSALAKNIQY
v_call: TRBV28; clone_size: few; j_call: TRBJ1-6; cdr3_aa: ASSLTGSSPLH
v_call: TRBV4-3; clone_size: many; j_call: TRBJ2-7; cdr3_aa: ASSQALAGQGAYEQY